This T cell receptor beta chain stems from a study of regulatory T cells in long-lasting Graves disease. This sample's time point: persistent/refractory GD, antithyroid drugs over 5 years with positive TRAb. The TCR library was prepared using RNA isolated from PBMCs. This clonotype was seen many times. Libraries of TCR beta came from iRepertoire HTBI primers plus Arm-PCR of CDR3 regions. In the original workflow: Across all samples, approximately 64 TRBV segments and around 15 TRBJ segments were identified. MiXCR, applied by TCRdb to the multiplex PCR reads, yields one record per CDR3 protein. TCRdb, not the original authors, processed these V and J calls. This sample has roughly 500,000 distinct CDR3 sequences; 20% to 25% occur once, and the top ten carry roughly 7%. The specimen was peripheral blood mononuclear cells (PBMCs), collected when the disease was refractory, from a patient treated with antithyroid drugs. The TCR sequence derives from a female donor with Graves disease.

In DNA form, the CDR3 reads TGTGCCAGCAGTGAAGTTCCAGGGACGGAGACCCAGTACTTC. The encoded protein is CASSEVPGTETQYF. The chain uses TRBV6-1 and TRBJ2-5, with D perhaps matching TRBD1 or TRBD2 (5 bases each). V lost 1 base and J 5 bases, leaving 11 bases between the germline ends. The length of the CDR3 is 14 residues. Germline CDR1 is MNHNS and CDR2 is SASEGT.